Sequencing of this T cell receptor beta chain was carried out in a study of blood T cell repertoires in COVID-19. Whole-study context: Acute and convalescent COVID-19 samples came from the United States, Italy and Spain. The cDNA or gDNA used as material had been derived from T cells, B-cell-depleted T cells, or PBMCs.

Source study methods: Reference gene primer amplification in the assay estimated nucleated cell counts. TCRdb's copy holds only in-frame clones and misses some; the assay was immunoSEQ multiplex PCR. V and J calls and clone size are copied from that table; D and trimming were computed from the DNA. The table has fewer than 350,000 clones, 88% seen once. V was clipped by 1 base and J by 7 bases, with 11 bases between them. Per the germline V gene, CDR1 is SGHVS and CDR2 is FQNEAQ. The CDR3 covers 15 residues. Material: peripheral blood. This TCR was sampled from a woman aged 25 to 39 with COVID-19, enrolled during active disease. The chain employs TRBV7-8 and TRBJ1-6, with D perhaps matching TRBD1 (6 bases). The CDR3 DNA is TGTGCCAGCAGCTTAGGCAGGGGCGGGAATTCACCCCTCCACTTT. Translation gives CASSLGRGGNSPLHF.